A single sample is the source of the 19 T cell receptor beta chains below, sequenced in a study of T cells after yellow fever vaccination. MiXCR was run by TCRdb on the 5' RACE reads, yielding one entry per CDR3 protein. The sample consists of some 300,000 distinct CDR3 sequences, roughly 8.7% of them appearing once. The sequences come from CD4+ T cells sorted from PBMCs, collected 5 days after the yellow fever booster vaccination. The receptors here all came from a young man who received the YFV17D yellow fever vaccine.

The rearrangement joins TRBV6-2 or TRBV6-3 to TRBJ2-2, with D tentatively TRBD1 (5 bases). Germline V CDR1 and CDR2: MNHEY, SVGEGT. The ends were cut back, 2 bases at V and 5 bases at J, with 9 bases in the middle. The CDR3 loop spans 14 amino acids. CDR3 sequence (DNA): TGTGCCAGCAGTTACCTACGACAGACCGGGGAGCTGTTTTTT. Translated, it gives CASSYLRQTGELFF.

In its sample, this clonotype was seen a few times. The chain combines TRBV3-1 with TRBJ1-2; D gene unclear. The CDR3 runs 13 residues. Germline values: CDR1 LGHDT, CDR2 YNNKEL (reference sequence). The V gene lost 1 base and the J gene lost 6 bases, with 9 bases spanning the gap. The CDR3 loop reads CASSQVGWDGYTF. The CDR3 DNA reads TGTGCCAGCAGCCAAGTTGGGTGGGATGGCTACACCTTC.

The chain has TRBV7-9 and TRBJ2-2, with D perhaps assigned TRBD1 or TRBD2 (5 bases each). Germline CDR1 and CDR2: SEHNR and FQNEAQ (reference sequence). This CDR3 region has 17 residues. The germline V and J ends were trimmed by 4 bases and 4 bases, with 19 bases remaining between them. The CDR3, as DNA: TGTGCCAGCAGCTCCCCCATGGGGCAGGGAGTCACCGGGGAGCTGTTTTTT. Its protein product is CASSSPMGQGVTGELFF.

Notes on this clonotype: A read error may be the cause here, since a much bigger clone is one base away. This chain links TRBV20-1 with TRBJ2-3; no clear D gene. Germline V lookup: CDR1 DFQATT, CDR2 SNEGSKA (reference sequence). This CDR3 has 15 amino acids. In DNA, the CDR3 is TGCAGTGCTAGAGATAGGGCGGTGGGAACAGATAGGCAGTATTTT. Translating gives CSARDRAVGTDRQYF.

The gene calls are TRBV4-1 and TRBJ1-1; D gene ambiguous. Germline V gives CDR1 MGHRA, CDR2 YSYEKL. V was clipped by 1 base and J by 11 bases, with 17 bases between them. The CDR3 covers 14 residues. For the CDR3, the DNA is TGCGCCAGCAGCCAAGGTTTTCCAGATGTCGGGGCTTTCTTT. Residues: CASSQGFPDVGAFF.

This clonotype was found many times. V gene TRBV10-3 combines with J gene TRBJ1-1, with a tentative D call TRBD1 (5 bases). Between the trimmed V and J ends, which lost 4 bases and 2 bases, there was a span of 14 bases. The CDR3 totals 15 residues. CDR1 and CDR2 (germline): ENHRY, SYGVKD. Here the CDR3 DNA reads TGTGCCATCAGTGGGATTTTGACAGATAACACTGAAGCTTTCTTT. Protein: CAISGILTDNTEAFF.

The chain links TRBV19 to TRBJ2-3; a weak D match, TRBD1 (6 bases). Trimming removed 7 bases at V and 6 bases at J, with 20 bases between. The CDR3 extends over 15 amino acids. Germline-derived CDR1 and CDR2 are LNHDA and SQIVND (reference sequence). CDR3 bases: TGTGCCAGTACCTTCCGGCAGGGGATTTGGGATACGCAGTATTTT. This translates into CASTFRQGIWDTQYF.

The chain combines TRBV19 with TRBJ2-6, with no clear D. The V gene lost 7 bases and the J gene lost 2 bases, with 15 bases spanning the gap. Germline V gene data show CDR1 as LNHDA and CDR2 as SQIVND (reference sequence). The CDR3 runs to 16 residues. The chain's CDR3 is CASIKGSAPGANVLTF. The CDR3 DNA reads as TGTGCCAGTATCAAGGGTTCGGCTCCTGGGGCCAACGTCCTGACTTTC.

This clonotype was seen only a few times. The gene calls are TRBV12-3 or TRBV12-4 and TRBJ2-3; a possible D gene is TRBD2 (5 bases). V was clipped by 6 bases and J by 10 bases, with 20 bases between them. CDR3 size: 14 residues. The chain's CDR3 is CASSPTRGRMAQYF. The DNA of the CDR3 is TGTGCCAGCAGCCCTACCCGGGGTCGGATGGCGCAGTATTTT.

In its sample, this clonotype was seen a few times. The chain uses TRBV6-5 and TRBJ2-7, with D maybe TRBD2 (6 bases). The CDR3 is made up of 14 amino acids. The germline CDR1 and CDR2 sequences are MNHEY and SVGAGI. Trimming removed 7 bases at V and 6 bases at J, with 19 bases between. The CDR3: CASMKGLRTGEQYF. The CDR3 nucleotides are TGTGCCAGCATGAAGGGACTGCGTACGGGCGAGCAGTACTTC.

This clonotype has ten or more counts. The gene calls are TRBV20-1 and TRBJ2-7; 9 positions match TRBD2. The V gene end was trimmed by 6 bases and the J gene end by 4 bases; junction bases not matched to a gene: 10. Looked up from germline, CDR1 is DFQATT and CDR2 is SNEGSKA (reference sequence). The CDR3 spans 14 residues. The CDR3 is CSARGASGVYEQYV. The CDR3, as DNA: TGCAGTGCCAGGGGGGCTAGCGGGGTGTACGAGCAGTACGTC.

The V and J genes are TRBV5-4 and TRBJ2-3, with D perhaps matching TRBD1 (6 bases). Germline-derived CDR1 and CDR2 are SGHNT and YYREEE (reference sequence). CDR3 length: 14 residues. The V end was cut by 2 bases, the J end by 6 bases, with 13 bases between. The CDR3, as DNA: TGTGCCAGCAGCTTTCGAGGGGGTAGGGATACGCAGTATTTT. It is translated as CASSFRGGRDTQYF.

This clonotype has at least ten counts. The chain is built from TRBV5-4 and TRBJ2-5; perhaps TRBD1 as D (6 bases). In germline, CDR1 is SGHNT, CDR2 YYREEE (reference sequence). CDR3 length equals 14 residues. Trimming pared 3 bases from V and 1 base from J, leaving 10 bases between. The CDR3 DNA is TGTGCCAGCAGCTCCCAGACAGGCCAAGAGACCCAGTACTTC. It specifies CASSSQTGQETQYF. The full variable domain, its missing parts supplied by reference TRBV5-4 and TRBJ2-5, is ETGVTQSPTHLIKTRGQQVTLRCSSQSGHNTVSWYQQALGQGPQFIFQYYREEENGRGNFPPRFSGLQFPNYSSELNVNALELDDSALYLCASSSQTGQETQYFGPGTRLLVL.

CDR3 in amino acids: CASSYHRQGSGANVLTF. The CDR3, as DNA: TGTGCCAGCAGTTACCATCGACAGGGGTCTGGGGCCAACGTCCTGACTTTC. This chain joins TRBV6-6 and TRBJ2-6, with 8 positions matching TRBD1. The CDR3 runs to 17 residues. The ends lost 2 bases at V and 1 base at J; junction bases unmatched: 4. Germline-derived CDR1 and CDR2 are MNHNY and SVGAGI (reference sequence).

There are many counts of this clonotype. For the CDR3, the DNA is TGCAGTGCCCGGACCCTAGGTAGCACAGATACGCAGTATTTT. This codes for CSARTLGSTDTQYF. The V gene is TRBV20-1, the J gene TRBJ2-3; D uncertain. CDR1 and CDR2 from the germline V gene are DFQATT and SNEGSKA (reference sequence). The CDR3 has 14 amino acids. Deletions cut 6 bases from V and 0 bases from J, with 13 bases between.

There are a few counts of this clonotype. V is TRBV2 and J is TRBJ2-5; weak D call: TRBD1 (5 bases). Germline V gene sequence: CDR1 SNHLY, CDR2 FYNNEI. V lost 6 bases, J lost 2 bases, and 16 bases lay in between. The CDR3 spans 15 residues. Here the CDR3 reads CASRLNRLSQETQYF. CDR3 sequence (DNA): TGTGCCAGCAGACTCAACAGGCTAAGTCAAGAGACCCAGTACTTC.

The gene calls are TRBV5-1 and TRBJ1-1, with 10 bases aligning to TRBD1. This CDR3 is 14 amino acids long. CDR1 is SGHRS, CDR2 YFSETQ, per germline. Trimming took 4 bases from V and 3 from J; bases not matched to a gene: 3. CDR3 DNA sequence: TGCGCCAGCAGCCCGGGACAGGGGCACACTGAAGCTTTCTTT. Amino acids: CASSPGQGHTEAFF.

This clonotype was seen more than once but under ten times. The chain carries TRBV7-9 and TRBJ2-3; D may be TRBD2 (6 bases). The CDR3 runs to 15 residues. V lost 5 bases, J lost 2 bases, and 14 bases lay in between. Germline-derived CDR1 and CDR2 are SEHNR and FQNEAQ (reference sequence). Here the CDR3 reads CASSPAGGATDTQYF. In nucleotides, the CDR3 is TGTGCCAGCAGCCCCGCCGGGGGAGCCACAGATACGCAGTATTTT.

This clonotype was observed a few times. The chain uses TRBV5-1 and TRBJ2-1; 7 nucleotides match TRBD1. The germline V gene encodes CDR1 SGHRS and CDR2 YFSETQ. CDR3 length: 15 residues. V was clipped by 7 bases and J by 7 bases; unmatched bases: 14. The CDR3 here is CASSQSSLTGNEQFF. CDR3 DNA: TGCGCCAGCTCCCAGTCCTCCTTGACAGGGAATGAGCAGTTCTTC.